These 17 T cell receptor beta chains share one sample of origin, sequenced in a study of memory CD4+ T cells and cytomegalovirus serostatus. The data were produced by immunoSEQ multiplex PCR, yet TCRdb's version contains in-frame clones alone and is incomplete. The sample gives 45,000 to 55,000 clones, around 82% of which show up once; about 0.64% is in the top ten. The sort gate was single viable CD3+CD4+CD8-CD45RO+ cells for memory CD4+ T cells. The specimen sequenced was memory CD4+ T cells from blood. These receptors came from an adult in good health and CMV-seronegative.

V usage is TRBV19 and J usage is TRBJ1-5; TRBD1 is a possible D gene (6 bases). Germline V gives CDR1 LNHDA, CDR2 SQIVND (reference sequence). V lost 3 bases, J lost 5 bases, and 20 bases lay in between. The CDR3 is 17 amino acids. Here the CDR3 reads CASSILYGWGAHQPQHF. The CDR3 DNA is TGTGCCAGTAGTATTCTTTACGGTTGGGGGGCGCATCAGCCCCAGCATTTT.

This chain uses TRBV15 with TRBJ1-2; the D gene is possibly TRBD1 (5 bases). There are 13 residues in the CDR3. Germline CDR1 LNHNV, CDR2 YYDKDF (reference sequence). V lost 0 bases to trimming and J lost 3 bases, with 5 bases between them. CDR3 DNA: TGTGCCACCAGCAGAGAAGGGGACTATGGCTACACCTTC. Its protein is CATSREGDYGYTF.

This chain joins TRBV12-5 and TRBJ2-2; D remains ambiguous. Germline CDR1 LGHNT, CDR2 FRNRAP. CDR3 size: 13 residues. The germline V and J ends were trimmed by 6 bases and 4 bases, with 9 bases remaining between them. The CDR3 loop reads CASGPLFTGELFF. In DNA, the CDR3 is TGTGCTAGTGGCCCCCTCTTCACCGGGGAGCTGTTTTTT.

This chain uses TRBV28 with TRBJ2-1; unclear D gene. Between the trimmed V and J ends, which lost 5 bases and 8 bases, there was a span of 13 bases. Per the germline V gene, CDR1 is MDHEN and CDR2 is SYDVKM. The CDR3 runs to 13 residues. As DNA, the CDR3 is TGTGCCAGCAGTCTTCGTGACATCCATGAGCAGTTCTTC. It translates to CASSLRDIHEQFF. The full variable domain, in which reference TRBV28 and TRBJ2-1 provide the parts outside the CDR3, is DVKVTQSSRYLVKRTGEKVFLECVQDMDHENMFWYRQDPGLGLRLIYFSYDVKMKEKGDIPEGYSVSREKKERFSLILESASTNQTSMYLCASSLRDIHEQFFGPGTRLTVL.

The V and J genes are TRBV28 and TRBJ1-1; D call uncertain. Trimming cost V 7 bases and J 5 bases, with 20 bases left between them. CDR1 and CDR2 from the germline V gene are MDHEN and SYDVKM. This CDR3 is 15 amino acids long. The CDR3 is CASNLASMGGTEAFF. CDR3 nucleotides: TGTGCCAGCAACCTCGCCAGTATGGGCGGGACTGAAGCTTTCTTT.

This clone was detected only once. The chain links TRBV5-1 to TRBJ2-2, with unresolved D. The CDR3 consists of 15 residues. Trimming stripped 0 bases from V and 0 bases from J, with 6 bases between. CDR1 is SGHRS, CDR2 YFSETQ, per germline. The CDR3 nucleotides read TGCGCCAGCAGCTTGGCTGTCTCGAACACCGGGGAGCTGTTTTTT. Translation gives CASSLAVSNTGELFF.

The V call is TRBV2, the J call TRBJ2-1; 8 bases are shared with TRBD2. The CDR3 consists of 18 residues. Germline CDR1 and CDR2: SNHLY and FYNNEI. After removal of 10 bases from V and 0 bases from J, the junction contained 17 bases not matched to a gene. In nucleotides, the CDR3 is TGTGCCACCAAGGAGGGTAGCGGGAAGAGGGGCTCCTACAATGAGCAGTTCTTC. This sequence encodes CATKEGSGKRGSYNEQFF.

V and J are TRBV7-8 and TRBJ1-2; D perhaps matches TRBD1 (5 bases). Germline V gene data show CDR1 as SGHVS and CDR2 as FQNEAQ. The ends were cut back, 5 bases at V and 7 bases at J, with 11 bases in the middle. This CDR3 spans 12 amino acids. The CDR3 is CASSPRDRGYTF. CDR3 nucleotide sequence: TGTGCCAGCAGCCCGCGGGACCGTGGCTACACCTTC.

Comment on this clone: No DNA is shown, since the ends of the CDR3 on it are uncertain; the CDR3 is the one TCRdb lists. The chain recombines TRBV6-5 with TRBJ1-5; TRBD1 is the table's D call, not checked against the DNA. 15 amino acids form the CDR3, both terminal residues included. Germline lookup yields CDR1 MNHEY and CDR2 SVGAGI. CDR3 region: CATLPGRSSGQPQHF.

The rearrangement joins TRBV29-1 to TRBJ2-3, with TRBD2 matching 16 bases. Germline CDR1 is SQVTM and CDR2 is ANQGSEA. The V segment lost 7 bases and the J segment 5 bases; nucleotides outside the gene matches: 6. The CDR3 covers 15 residues. The CDR3 here is CSASGTSGRGDTQYF. The CDR3 bases are TGCAGCGCCTCCGGGACTAGCGGGAGGGGAGATACGCAGTATTTT.

The rearrangement uses TRBV14 and TRBJ2-1; 14 bases map to TRBD2. CDR3 length equals 20 residues. Germline CDR1 reads SGHDN; CDR2 reads FVKESK. V dropped 4 bases and J dropped 0; count of bases not matched to a gene: 11. CDR3 loop: CASSPLLGLAGEGSYNEQFF. DNA of the CDR3: TGTGCCAGCAGCCCCCTCCTGGGACTAGCGGGAGAAGGCTCCTACAATGAGCAGTTCTTC.

The J gene is TRBJ2-3, the V gene TRBV7-9, with TRBD1 as a possible D gene (6 bases). CDR1 is SEHNR and CDR2 is FQNEAQ in the germline V gene (reference sequence). V was clipped by 3 bases and J by 1 base, with 8 bases between them. This CDR3 contains 14 residues. For the CDR3, the DNA is TGTGCCAGCAGCTTGGACAGTCGCACAGATACGCAGTATTTT. This sequence encodes CASSLDSRTDTQYF.

This sequence joins TRBV23-1 and TRBJ2-3, with TRBD2 as a possible D gene (5 bases). TRBV23-1 carries the ORF label, with uncertain function. V lost 7 bases and J lost 5, with 16 bases in between. The CDR3 runs 14 residues. In DNA, the CDR3 is TGCGCCAGCACCCCTTTTGCCGGGGAAGATACGCAGTATTTT. Translation: CASTPFAGEDTQYF.

The chain couples TRBV29-1 to TRBJ2-6; D unclear. The CDR3 runs 15 residues. Trimming took 4 bases from V and 1 from J, leaving 11 bases between them. Germline V CDR1 and CDR2: SQVTM, ANQGSEA. The DNA of the CDR3 is TGCAGCGTTGGAAACGTCGGGTCTGGGGCCAACGTCCTGACTTTC. It encodes CSVGNVGSGANVLTF.

V and J are TRBV28 and TRBJ1-5; D is ambiguous. CDR1 is MDHEN, CDR2 SYDVKM, per germline. V lost 2 bases and J lost 0, with 20 bases in between. The CDR3 covers 19 residues. CDR3 coding DNA: TGTGCCAGCAGTTTACTCGGAAGAATAGACCGCTATAGCAATCAGCCCCAGCATTTT. This translates into CASSLLGRIDRYSNQPQHF.

This clone was found once. This chain links TRBV27 with TRBJ2-3; D not resolved. V was cut by 2 bases and J by 6 bases, with 6 bases left in between. Germline assignment: CDR1 MNHEY and CDR2 SMNVEV (reference sequence). The CDR3 has 12 residues. The CDR3 sequence is CASSLPGDTQYF. The CDR3 DNA is TGTGCCAGCAGTTTACCCGGGGATACGCAGTATTTT.

This clone appeared once. V usage is TRBV15 and J usage is TRBJ2-1; D tentatively reads TRBD1 or TRBD2 (5 bases each). CDR3 length equals 14 residues. Per germline, CDR1 LNHNV and CDR2 YYDKDF (reference sequence). The V end lost 3 bases, the J end lost 7 bases, and 13 bases lay between the germline ends. DNA for the CDR3: TGTGCCACCAGCAGCCGGGACGAAGGAAATGAGCAGTTCTTC. It codes for CATSSRDEGNEQFF.